One sample yielded the 15 T cell receptor beta chains listed below, sequenced in a study of regulatory T cells in long-lasting Graves disease. This sample's time point: persistent/refractory GD, antithyroid drugs over 5 years with positive TRAb. Extracted RNA from PBMCs served as the source of the TCR library. Arm-PCR of CDR3 regions with iRepertoire HTBI primers generated TCR beta libraries. One entry per CDR3 protein, called by TCRdb with MiXCR from the multiplex PCR reads. The sample lists more than 350,000 distinct CDR3 sequences, around 20% occurring once. The sequences come from peripheral blood mononuclear cells (PBMCs), collected when the disease was refractory, from a patient treated with antithyroid drugs. The receptors stem from a female donor with Graves disease.

Concerning this clonotype: A single base separates this from a much larger clone, so it may be a read error. The rearrangement joins TRBV2 to TRBJ2-7; TRBD1 is a possible D gene (5 bases). The germline CDR1 and CDR2 sequences are SNHLY and FYNNEI. The CDR3 loop spans 14 amino acids. V lost 10 bases and J 2 bases, leaving 18 bases between the germline ends. The CDR3 protein is CANTRAGKTYEQYF. CDR3 coding DNA: TGTGCCAACACCAGGGCAGGGAAAACCTACGAGCAGTACTTC.

Many counts were recorded for this clonotype. This chain uses TRBV6-1 with TRBJ1-1; possible D gene TRBD1, 6 bases. This CDR3 contains 15 residues. The V gene lost 6 bases and the J gene lost 3 bases, with 17 bases spanning the gap. Germline CDR1 is MNHNS and CDR2 is SASEGT. CDR3 amino acids: CASRPPRGGYTEAFF. The CDR3 region has the DNA TGTGCCAGCAGACCCCCCCGAGGGGGGTACACTGAAGCTTTCTTT.

The chain is built from TRBV12-3 or TRBV12-4 and TRBJ2-7; 8 bases agree with TRBD2. The CDR3 sequence is 15 residues long. Losses at the gene ends were 3 bases for V and 6 bases for J; bases not matched to a gene: 10. The CDR3 loop reads CASSFQAGAEVEQYF. The CDR3 nucleotides are TGTGCCAGCAGTTTTCAAGCGGGGGCCGAGGTCGAGCAGTACTTC.

In its sample, this clonotype was seen many times. The rearrangement links TRBV25-1 to TRBJ2-7; a possible D gene is TRBD2 (6 bases). The CDR3 totals 13 residues. Trimming cost V 3 bases and J 3 bases, with 9 bases left between them. Germline CDR1 and CDR2: MGHDK and SYGVNS. For the CDR3, the DNA is TGTGCCAGCAGTGAGGCGGGATACTACGAGCAGTACTTC. Its protein is CASSEAGYYEQYF.

There are a few counts of this clonotype. The chain employs TRBV6-6 and TRBJ1-6; D is unresolved. Trimming removed 0 bases at V and 7 bases at J, with 13 bases between. Per the germline V gene, CDR1 is MNHNY and CDR2 is SVGAGI (reference sequence). This CDR3 has 16 residues. The CDR3 sequence is CASSYSKQFENSPLHF. CDR3 coding DNA: TGTGCCAGCAGTTACTCGAAACAGTTCGAGAATTCACCCCTCCACTTT.

This clonotype was seen a few times. This may be a read error: a much more frequent sequence differs by one nucleotide. The rearrangement links TRBV12-3 or TRBV12-4 to TRBJ1-4; 9 bases agree with TRBD1. CDR3 length: 15 amino acids. J was trimmed by 5 bases and V by 7 bases; bases with no gene match: 8. The CDR3 reads CASNPNDRGNEKLFF. Here the CDR3 DNA reads TGTGCCAGCAACCCCAACGACAGGGGGAATGAAAAACTGTTTTTT.

The chain's CDR3 is CASSQQGAGNTIYF. The CDR3 DNA reads TGTGCCAGCAGCCAACAGGGGGCTGGAAACACCATATATTTT. The chain uses TRBV3-1 and TRBJ1-3, with 7 bases that match TRBD1. V shed 2 bases, J shed 2 bases, and the junction held 0 bases outside the gene matches. This CDR3 region has 14 residues. Germline V CDR1 and CDR2: LGHDT, YNNKEL (reference sequence).

The CDR3 loop reads CASSEDRATDEQFF. The CDR3 region has the DNA TGTGCCAGCAGCGAGGACAGGGCGACCGATGAGCAGTTCTTC. The chain links TRBV9 to TRBJ2-1, with TRBD1 matching 8 bases. Germline CDR1 reads SGDLS; CDR2 reads YYNGEE. The length of the CDR3 is 14 residues. Germline trimming cut 3 bases from V and 8 bases from J; bases unmatched to any gene: 7.

This clonotype was detected many times. The chain links TRBV11-2 to TRBJ2-7; D gene unclear. The V end lost 0 bases, the J end lost 3 bases, and 12 bases lay between the germline ends. The CDR3 is 15 amino acids. Per the germline V gene, CDR1 is SGHAT and CDR2 is FQNNGV. CDR3 nucleotides: TGTGCCAGCAGCTTAGATCCTCTAAGAGGCTACGAGCAGTACTTC. The encoded protein is CASSLDPLRGYEQYF. Full variable domain (rest looked up from reference TRBV11-2 and TRBJ2-7): EAGVAQSPRYKIIEKRQSVAFWCNPISGHATLYWYQQILGQGPKLLIQFQNNGVVDDSQLPKDRFSAERLKGVDSTLKIQPAKLEDSAVYLCASSLDPLRGYEQYFGPGTRLTVT.

This clonotype appeared many times. The junction differs from germline at one of its ends, possibly a read error. The chain carries TRBV30 and TRBJ1-2; TRBD1 is a possible D gene (6 bases). Germline V gene sequence: CDR1 GTSNPN, CDR2 SVGIG (reference sequence). This CDR3 spans 10 amino acids. CDR3 loop: CAWSDARTVF. CDR3 sequence (DNA): TGTGCCTGGAGTGACGCCCGGACAGTCTTC.

The chain has TRBV20-1 and TRBJ1-1; D unresolved. V was pared by 6 bases and J by 0 bases, with 11 bases between. The CDR3 consists of 13 residues. Germline assignment: CDR1 DFQATT and CDR2 SNEGSKA (reference sequence). The CDR3 spells CSARRSMNTEAFF. CDR3 coding DNA: TGCAGTGCGCGACGGTCCATGAACACTGAAGCTTTCTTT.

The chain carries TRBV18 and TRBJ1-4, with D possibly being TRBD1 (5 bases). This CDR3 is 16 amino acids long. V was shortened by 2 bases and J by 4 bases, with 14 bases between the two germline ends. CDR1 KGHSH and CDR2 LQKENI come from the germline V gene. The DNA for the CDR3 is TGTGCCAGCTCACCAGTGGCAGGGAGTATTAATGAAAAACTGTTTTTT. This sequence encodes CASSPVAGSINEKLFF.

The chain employs TRBV15 and TRBJ1-1; TRBD1 aligns across 11 bases. V dropped 1 base and J dropped 4; count of bases not matched to a gene: 2. The CDR3 runs 15 residues. Germline-derived CDR1 and CDR2 are LNHNV and YYDKDF (reference sequence). The DNA of the CDR3 is TGTGCCACCAGCAGAGTAGGGACAGGGGGCACTGAAGCTTTCTTT. Encoded protein: CATSRVGTGGTEAFF.

The rearrangement joins TRBV3-1 to TRBJ2-1, with TRBD2 identical over 9 bases. The V and J ends lost 0 bases and 6 bases, in that order; junction bases with no gene match: 9. The CDR3 sequence is 17 residues long. Germline CDR1 reads LGHDT; CDR2 reads YNNKEL (reference sequence). The CDR3 region is CASSQDYGLAGRNEQFF. CDR3 sequence (DNA): TGTGCCAGCAGCCAAGATTACGGTCTAGCGGGACGCAATGAGCAGTTCTTC.

This clonotype was detected ten times or more. The J gene is TRBJ2-7, the V gene TRBV6-1, with 8 positions matching TRBD1. CDR1 and CDR2 from the germline V gene are MNHNS and SASEGT. The CDR3 has 15 residues. The V segment lost 7 bases and the J segment 1 base; nucleotides outside the gene matches: 9. CDR3 region: CASTQGTGLSYEQYF. CDR3 bases: TGTGCCAGCACCCAAGGGACAGGTCTATCCTACGAGCAGTACTTC.